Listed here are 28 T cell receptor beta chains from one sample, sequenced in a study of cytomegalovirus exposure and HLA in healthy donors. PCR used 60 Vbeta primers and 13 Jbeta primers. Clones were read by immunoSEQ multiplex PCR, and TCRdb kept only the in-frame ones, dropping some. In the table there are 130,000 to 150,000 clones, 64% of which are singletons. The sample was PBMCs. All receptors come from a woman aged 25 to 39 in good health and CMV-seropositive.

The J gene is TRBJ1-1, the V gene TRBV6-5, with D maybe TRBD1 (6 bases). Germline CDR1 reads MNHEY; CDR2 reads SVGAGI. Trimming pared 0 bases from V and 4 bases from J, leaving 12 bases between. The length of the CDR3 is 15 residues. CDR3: CASSYSDRWSTEAFF. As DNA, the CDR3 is TGTGCCAGCAGTTACTCTGACAGGTGGAGCACTGAAGCTTTCTTT.

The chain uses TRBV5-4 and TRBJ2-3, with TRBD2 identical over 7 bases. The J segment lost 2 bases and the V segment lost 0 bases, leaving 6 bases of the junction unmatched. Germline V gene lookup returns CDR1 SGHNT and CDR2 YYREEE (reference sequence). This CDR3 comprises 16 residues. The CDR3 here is CASSLGASGPTDTQYF. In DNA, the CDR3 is TGTGCCAGCAGCTTGGGCGCTAGCGGTCCCACAGATACGCAGTATTTT.

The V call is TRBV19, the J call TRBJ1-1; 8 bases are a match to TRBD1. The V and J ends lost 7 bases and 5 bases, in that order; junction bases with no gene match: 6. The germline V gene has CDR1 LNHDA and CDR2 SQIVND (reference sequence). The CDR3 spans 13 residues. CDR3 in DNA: TGTGCCAGTACCTTCGACAGGGGAACTGAAGCTTTCTTT. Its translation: CASTFDRGTEAFF. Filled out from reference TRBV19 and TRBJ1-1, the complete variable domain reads DGGITQSPKYLFRKEGQNVTLSCEQNLNHDAMYWYRQDPGQGLRLIYYSQIVNDFQKGDIAEGYSVSREKKESFPLTVTSAQKNPTAFYLCASTFDRGTEAFFGQGTRLTVV.

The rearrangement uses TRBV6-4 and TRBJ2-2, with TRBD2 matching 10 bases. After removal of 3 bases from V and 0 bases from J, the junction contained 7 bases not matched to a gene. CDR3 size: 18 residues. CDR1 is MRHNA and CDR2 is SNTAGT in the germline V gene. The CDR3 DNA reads TGTGCCAGCAGTGAAAATAGCGGGGGGTTCGCGAACACCGGGGAGCTGTTTTTT. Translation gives CASSENSGGFANTGELFF.

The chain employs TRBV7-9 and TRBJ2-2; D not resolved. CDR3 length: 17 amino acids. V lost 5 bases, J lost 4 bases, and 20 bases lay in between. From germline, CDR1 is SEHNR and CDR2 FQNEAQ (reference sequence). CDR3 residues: CASSELGYRRSTGELFF. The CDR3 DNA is TGTGCCAGCAGCGAGTTGGGCTATAGGCGAAGCACCGGGGAGCTGTTTTTT.

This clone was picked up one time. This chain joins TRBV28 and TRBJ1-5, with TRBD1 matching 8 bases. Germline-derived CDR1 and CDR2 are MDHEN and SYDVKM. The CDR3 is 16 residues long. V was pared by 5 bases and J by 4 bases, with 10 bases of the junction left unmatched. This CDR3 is CASSQHRGIVNQPQHF. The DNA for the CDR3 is TGTGCCAGCAGTCAACACAGGGGGATAGTTAATCAGCCCCAGCATTTT.

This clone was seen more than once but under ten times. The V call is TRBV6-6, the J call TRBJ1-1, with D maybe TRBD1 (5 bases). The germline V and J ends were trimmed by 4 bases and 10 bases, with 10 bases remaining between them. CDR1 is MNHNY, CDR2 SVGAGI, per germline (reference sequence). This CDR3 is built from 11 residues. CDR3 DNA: TGTGCCAGCAGTTCCACAGGTGTAGCTTTCTTT. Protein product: CASSSTGVAFF.

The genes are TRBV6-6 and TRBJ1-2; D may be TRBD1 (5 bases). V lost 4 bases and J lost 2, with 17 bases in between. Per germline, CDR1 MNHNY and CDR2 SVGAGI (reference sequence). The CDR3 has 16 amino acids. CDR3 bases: TGTGCCAGCAGTTTCGGACAAACTCTAGACAACTATGGCTACACCTTC. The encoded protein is CASSFGQTLDNYGYTF.

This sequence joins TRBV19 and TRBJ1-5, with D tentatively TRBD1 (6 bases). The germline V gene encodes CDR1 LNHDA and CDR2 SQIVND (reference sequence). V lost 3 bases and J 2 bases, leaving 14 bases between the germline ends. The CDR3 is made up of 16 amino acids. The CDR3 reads CASSIQGRVRNQPQHF. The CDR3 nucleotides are TGTGCCAGTAGTATCCAGGGGAGGGTCCGCAATCAGCCCCAGCATTTT.

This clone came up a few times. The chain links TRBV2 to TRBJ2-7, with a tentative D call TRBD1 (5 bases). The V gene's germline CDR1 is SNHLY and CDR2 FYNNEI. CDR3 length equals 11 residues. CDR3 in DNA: TGTGCCAGCAGTGTAGGGGCCGCCATTGGGGTC. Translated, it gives CASSVGAAIGV.

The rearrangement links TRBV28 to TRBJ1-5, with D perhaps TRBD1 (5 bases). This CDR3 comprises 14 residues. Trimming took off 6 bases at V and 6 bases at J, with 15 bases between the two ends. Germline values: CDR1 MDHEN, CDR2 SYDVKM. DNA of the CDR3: TGTGCCAGCAGACCGGGGGTCGGTGTTCAGCCCCAGCATTTT. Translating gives CASRPGVGVQPQHF. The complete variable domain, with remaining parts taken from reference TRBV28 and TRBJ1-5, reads DVKVTQSSRYLVKRTGEKVFLECVQDMDHENMFWYRQDPGLGLRLIYFSYDVKMKEKGDIPEGYSVSREKKERFSLILESASTNQTSMYLCASRPGVGVQPQHFGDGTRLSIL.

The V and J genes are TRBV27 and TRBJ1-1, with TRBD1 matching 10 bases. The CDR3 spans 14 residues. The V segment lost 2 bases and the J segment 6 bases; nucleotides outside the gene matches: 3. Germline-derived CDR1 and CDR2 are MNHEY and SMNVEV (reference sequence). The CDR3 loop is CASSLGGQGSEAFF. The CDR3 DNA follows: TGTGCCAGCAGTTTAGGGGGACAGGGGTCTGAAGCTTTCTTT.

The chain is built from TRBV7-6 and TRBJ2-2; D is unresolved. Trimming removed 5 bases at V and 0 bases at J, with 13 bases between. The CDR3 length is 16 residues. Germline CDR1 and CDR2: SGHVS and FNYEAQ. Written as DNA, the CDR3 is TGTGCCAGCAGCCCGATAACAGCTACGAACACCGGGGAGCTGTTTTTT. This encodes CASSPITATNTGELFF.

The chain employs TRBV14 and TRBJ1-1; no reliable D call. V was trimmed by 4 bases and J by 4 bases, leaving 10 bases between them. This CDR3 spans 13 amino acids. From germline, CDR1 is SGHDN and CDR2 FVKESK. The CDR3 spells CASSPRVSTEAFF. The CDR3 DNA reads TGTGCCAGCAGCCCGAGGGTGAGCACTGAAGCTTTCTTT.

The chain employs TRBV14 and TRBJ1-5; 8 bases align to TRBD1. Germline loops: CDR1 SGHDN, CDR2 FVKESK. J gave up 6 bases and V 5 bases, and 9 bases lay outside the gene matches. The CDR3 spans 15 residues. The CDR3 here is CASSEDRARGQPQHF. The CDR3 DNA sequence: TGTGCCAGCAGCGAGGACAGGGCTCGGGGTCAGCCCCAGCATTTT.

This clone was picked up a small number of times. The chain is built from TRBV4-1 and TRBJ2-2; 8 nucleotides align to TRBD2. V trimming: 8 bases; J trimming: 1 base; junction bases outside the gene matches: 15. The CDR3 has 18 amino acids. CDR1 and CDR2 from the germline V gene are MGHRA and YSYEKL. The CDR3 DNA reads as TGCGCCAGCTCTTTAAGGGCAATAGCGGGGCTGAACACCGGGGAGCTGTTTTTT. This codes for CASSLRAIAGLNTGELFF.

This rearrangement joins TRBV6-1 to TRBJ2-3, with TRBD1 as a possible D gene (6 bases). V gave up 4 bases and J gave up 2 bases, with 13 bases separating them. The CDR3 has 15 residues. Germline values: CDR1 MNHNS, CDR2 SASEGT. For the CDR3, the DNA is TGTGCCAGCAGTGGGAGAACAGGGACCACAGATACGCAGTATTTT. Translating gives CASSGRTGTTDTQYF.

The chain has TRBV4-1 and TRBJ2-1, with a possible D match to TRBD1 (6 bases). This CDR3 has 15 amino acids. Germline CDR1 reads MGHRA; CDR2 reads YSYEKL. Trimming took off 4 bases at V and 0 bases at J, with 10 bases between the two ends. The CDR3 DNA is TGCGCCAGCAGCCGGAGACAGGACTCCTACAATGAGCAGTTCTTC. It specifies CASSRRQDSYNEQFF.

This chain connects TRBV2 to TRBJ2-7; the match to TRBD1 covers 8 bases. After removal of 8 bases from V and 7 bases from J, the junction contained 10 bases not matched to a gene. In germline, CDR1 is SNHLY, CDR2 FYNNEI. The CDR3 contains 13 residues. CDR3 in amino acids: CASVAGQGLEQYF. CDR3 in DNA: TGTGCCAGCGTAGCCGGACAGGGCCTAGAGCAGTACTTC.

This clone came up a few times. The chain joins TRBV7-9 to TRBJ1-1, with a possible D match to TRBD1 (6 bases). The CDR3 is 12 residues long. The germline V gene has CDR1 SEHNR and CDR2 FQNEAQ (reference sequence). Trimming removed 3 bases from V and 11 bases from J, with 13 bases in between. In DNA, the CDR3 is TGTGCCAGCAGCTTTACACAGGGCAACGCTTTCTTT. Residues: CASSFTQGNAFF.

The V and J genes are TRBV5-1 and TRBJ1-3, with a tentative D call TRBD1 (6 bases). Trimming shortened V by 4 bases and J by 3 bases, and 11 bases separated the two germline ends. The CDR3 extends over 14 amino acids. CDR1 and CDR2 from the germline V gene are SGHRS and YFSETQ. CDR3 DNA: TGCGCCAGCAGCATCACAGGGTTTGGAAACACCATATATTTT. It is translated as CASSITGFGNTIYF.

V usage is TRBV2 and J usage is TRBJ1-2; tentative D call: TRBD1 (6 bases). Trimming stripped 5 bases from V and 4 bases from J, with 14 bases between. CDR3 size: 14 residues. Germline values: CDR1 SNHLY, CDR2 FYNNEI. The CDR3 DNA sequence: TGTGCCAGCAGTTTAGGGGGTGTTCTCTATGGCTACACCTTC. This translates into CASSLGGVLYGYTF.

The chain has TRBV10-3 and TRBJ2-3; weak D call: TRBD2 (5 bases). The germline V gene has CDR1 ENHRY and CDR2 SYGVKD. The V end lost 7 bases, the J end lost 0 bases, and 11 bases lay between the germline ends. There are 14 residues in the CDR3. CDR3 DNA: TGTGCCATCAAGGCGGGCCTCAGCACAGATACGCAGTATTTT. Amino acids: CAIKAGLSTDTQYF.

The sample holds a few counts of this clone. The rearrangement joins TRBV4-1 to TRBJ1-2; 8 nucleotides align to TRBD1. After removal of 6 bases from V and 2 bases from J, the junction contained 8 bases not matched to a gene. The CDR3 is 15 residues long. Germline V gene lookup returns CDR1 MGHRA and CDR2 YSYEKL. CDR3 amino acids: CASRKPGQANYGYTF. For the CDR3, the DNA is TGCGCCAGCAGGAAACCGGGACAGGCGAACTATGGCTACACCTTC.

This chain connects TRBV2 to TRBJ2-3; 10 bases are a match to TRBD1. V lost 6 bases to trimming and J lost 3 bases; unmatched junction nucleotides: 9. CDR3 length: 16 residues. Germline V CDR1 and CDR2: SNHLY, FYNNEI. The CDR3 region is CASRRPRTGGTDTQYF. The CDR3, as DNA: TGTGCCAGCAGGAGGCCCCGGACAGGGGGGACAGATACGCAGTATTTT.

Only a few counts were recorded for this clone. In DNA form, the CDR3 reads TGTGCCAGCAGCGTAGATTCGTCCAGTACCCGCCCCCAGCATTTT. Encoded protein: CASSVDSSSTRPQHF. The J gene is TRBJ1-5, the V gene TRBV9; D gene ambiguous. Germline CDR1 and CDR2: SGDLS and YYNGEE. V was cut by 0 bases and J by 10 bases, with 17 bases left in between. This CDR3 contains 15 residues.

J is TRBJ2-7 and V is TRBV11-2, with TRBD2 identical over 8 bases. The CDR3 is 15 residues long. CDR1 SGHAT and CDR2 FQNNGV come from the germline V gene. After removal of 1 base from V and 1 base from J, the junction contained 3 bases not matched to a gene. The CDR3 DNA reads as TGTGCCAGCAGCTTAGGTGGCGGGAGGTCCTACGAGCAGTACTTC. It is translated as CASSLGGGRSYEQYF.

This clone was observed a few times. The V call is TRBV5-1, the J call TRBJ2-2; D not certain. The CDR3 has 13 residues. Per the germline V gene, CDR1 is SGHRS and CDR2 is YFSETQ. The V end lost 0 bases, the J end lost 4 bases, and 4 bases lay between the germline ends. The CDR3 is CASSLGLTGELFF. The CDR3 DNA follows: TGCGCCAGCAGCTTGGGGCTCACCGGGGAGCTGTTTTTT.